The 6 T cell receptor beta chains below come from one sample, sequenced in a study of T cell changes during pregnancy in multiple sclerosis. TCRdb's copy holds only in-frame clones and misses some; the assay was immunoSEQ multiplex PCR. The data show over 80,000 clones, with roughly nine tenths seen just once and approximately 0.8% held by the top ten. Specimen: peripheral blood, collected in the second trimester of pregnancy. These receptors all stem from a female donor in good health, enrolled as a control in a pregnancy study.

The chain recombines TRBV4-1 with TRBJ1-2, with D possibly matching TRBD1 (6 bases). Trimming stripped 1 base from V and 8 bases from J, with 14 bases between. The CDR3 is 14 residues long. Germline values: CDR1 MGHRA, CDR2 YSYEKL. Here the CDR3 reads CASSQGQGLRGYTF. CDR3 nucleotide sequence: TGCGCCAGCAGCCAAGGTCAGGGGCTACGGGGCTACACCTTC.

CDR3 nucleotides: TGCGCCAGCAGTCAAATAAAGGACAGGGGGTCCTACAATGAGCAGTTCTTC. It codes for CASSQIKDRGSYNEQFF. This chain uses TRBV23-1 with TRBJ2-1; 10 bases line up with TRBD1. TRBV23-1 is placed among ORFs of uncertain function. The ends lost 2 bases at V and 1 base at J; junction bases unmatched: 5. This CDR3 contains 17 residues.

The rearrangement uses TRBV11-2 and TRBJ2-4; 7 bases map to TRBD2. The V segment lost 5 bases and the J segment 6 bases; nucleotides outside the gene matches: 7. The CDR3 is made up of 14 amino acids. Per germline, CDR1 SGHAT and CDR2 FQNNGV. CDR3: CASSPLGGGNIQYF. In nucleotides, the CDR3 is TGTGCCAGCAGCCCCCTTGGGGGGGGAAACATTCAGTACTTC.

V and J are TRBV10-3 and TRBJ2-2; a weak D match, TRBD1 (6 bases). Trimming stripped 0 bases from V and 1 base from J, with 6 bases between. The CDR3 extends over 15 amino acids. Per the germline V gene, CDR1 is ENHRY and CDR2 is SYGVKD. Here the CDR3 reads CAISESGGNTGELFF. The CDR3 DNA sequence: TGTGCCATCAGTGAGTCAGGGGGGAACACCGGGGAGCTGTTTTTT.

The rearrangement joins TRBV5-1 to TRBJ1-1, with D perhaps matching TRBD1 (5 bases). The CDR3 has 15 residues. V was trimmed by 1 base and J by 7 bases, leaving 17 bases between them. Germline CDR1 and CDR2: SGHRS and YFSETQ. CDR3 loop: CASSLRGGGGDEAFF. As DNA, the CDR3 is TGCGCCAGCAGCTTGAGGGGTGGGGGGGGTGATGAAGCTTTCTTT.

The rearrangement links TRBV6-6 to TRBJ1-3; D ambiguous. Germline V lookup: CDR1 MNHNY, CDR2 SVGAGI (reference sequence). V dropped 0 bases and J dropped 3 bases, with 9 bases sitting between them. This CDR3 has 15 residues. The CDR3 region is CASSYSEGGGNTIYF. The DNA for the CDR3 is TGTGCCAGCAGTTACTCCGAGGGCGGTGGAAACACCATATATTTT.